The 26 T cell receptor beta chains below come from one sample, sequenced in a study of blood T cell repertoires in COVID-19. Profiling relied on immunoSEQ multiplex PCR, and the TCRdb table lists in-frame clones only, not all of them. Of under 200,000 clones listed, 76% are singletons. The sample comprised peripheral blood. Receptors were obtained from an elderly woman with acute or convalescent COVID-19.

The CDR3 bases are TGTGCCAGTAGGGGAGGGGCGGACGCCGGGGAGCTGTTTTTT. Protein product: CASRGGADAGELFF. V gene TRBV19 combines with J gene TRBJ2-2; 7 positions agree with TRBD2. The CDR3 is made up of 14 amino acids. The V segment lost 6 bases and the J segment 6 bases; nucleotides outside the gene matches: 7. The germline CDR1 and CDR2 sequences are LNHDA and SQIVND (reference sequence).

Only a few counts were recorded for this clone. V usage is TRBV19 and J usage is TRBJ1-2; 8 positions agree with TRBD1. CDR3 length equals 13 residues. Germline V gene sequence: CDR1 LNHDA, CDR2 SQIVND (reference sequence). J was trimmed by 5 bases and V by 6 bases; bases with no gene match: 5. The CDR3 here is CASRDRDFYGYTF. For the CDR3, the DNA is TGTGCCAGTAGGGACAGGGATTTTTATGGCTACACCTTC.

The chain carries TRBV19 and TRBJ1-1; 9 positions match TRBD1. Unmatched junction bases numbered 8, after V lost 5 bases and J lost 1 base. There are 16 residues in the CDR3. Germline CDR1 and CDR2: LNHDA and SQIVND (reference sequence). CDR3 region: CASSPGTGRRNTEAFF. CDR3 coding DNA: TGTGCCAGTAGTCCCGGGACAGGGAGGCGGAACACTGAAGCTTTCTTT.

The chain links TRBV11-2 to TRBJ2-7, with TRBD1 matching over 9 bases. This CDR3 has 17 residues. V dropped 3 bases and J dropped 3; count of bases not matched to a gene: 12. Looked up from germline, CDR1 is SGHAT and CDR2 is FQNNGV. The CDR3 DNA sequence: TGTGCCAGCAGCTTTGCGGGCGCGGGACAGGGAAACTACGAGCAGTACTTC. It codes for CASSFAGAGQGNYEQYF.

The chain combines TRBV27 with TRBJ2-7; TRBD1 matches 8 bases. The germline CDR1 and CDR2 sequences are MNHEY and SMNVEV (reference sequence). This CDR3 is built from 13 residues. The V and J ends lost 7 bases and 2 bases, in that order; junction bases with no gene match: 4. CDR3 loop: CASTGQGTYEQYF. In DNA, the CDR3 is TGTGCCAGCACAGGACAGGGCACCTACGAGCAGTACTTC.

This clone came up a few times. This rearrangement joins TRBV3-1 (or the pseudogene TRBV3-2) to TRBJ1-5, with D unresolved. CDR3 length equals 13 residues. Germline V gene data show CDR1 as LGHDT and CDR2 as YNNKEL (reference sequence). V lost 6 bases and J 3 bases, leaving 9 bases between the germline ends. The CDR3 loop is CASSHQSNQPQHF. CDR3 DNA: TGTGCCAGCAGTCACCAGTCCAATCAGCCCCAGCATTTT.

The chain carries TRBV7-2 and TRBJ2-3; 8 bases align to TRBD2. The CDR3 runs 15 residues. CDR1 is SGHTA, CDR2 FQGNSA, per germline. Trimming at V came to 5 bases and at J to 4 bases, leaving 8 bases not matched to a gene. The CDR3 reads CASSLSGISSDTQYF. CDR3 bases: TGTGCCAGCAGCCTTAGCGGGATTAGCTCAGATACGCAGTATTTT.

The rearrangement joins TRBV10-3 to TRBJ2-3, with a weak D call TRBD1 (6 bases). Germline CDR1 reads ENHRY; CDR2 reads SYGVKD. The CDR3 is made up of 13 amino acids. V was trimmed by 6 bases and J by 6 bases, leaving 13 bases between them. The CDR3 bases are TGTGCCATCAGAGGTCAGGGGAACGATACGCAGTATTTT. Amino acid sequence: CAIRGQGNDTQYF.

This clone turned up a few times. The J gene is TRBJ2-2, the V gene TRBV4-3, with D possibly matching TRBD2 (6 bases). This CDR3 comprises 15 residues. V lost 1 base to trimming and J lost 4 bases, with 10 bases between them. Germline V lookup: CDR1 LGHNA, CDR2 YSLEER. The CDR3 DNA reads TGCGCCAGCAGCCAAGGGGACTCAAGCACCGGGGAGCTGTTTTTT. Protein: CASSQGDSSTGELFF.

The chain carries TRBV6-6 and TRBJ1-6, with TRBD1 matching 7 bases. The CDR3 is 14 residues long. Germline V gene data show CDR1 as MNHNY and CDR2 as SVGAGI (reference sequence). Losses at the gene ends were 6 bases for V and 8 bases for J; bases not matched to a gene: 7. CDR3 region: CASRAGTEYSPLHF. DNA of the CDR3: TGTGCCAGCAGGGCCGGGACAGAGTATTCACCCCTCCACTTT.

The rearrangement joins TRBV3-1 (or the pseudogene TRBV3-2) to TRBJ1-4; unclear D gene. Germline lookup yields CDR1 LGHDT and CDR2 YNNKEL (reference sequence). The CDR3 is 11 residues long. Trimming stripped 9 bases from V and 8 bases from J, with 10 bases between. CDR3 sequence: CASRAREKLFF. The DNA for the CDR3 is TGTGCCAGTCGAGCTCGGGAAAAACTGTTTTTT.

The V and J genes are TRBV19 and TRBJ2-1, with TRBD1 matching over 7 bases. The germline V gene has CDR1 LNHDA and CDR2 SQIVND (reference sequence). This CDR3 region has 13 residues. J was trimmed by 4 bases and V by 9 bases; bases with no gene match: 6. CDR3 loop: CASGQENYNEQFF. In DNA form, the CDR3 reads TGTGCCAGCGGACAGGAAAATTACAATGAGCAGTTCTTC.

This chain uses TRBV19 with TRBJ1-1; 9 nucleotides align to TRBD1. The CDR3 spans 16 residues. CDR1 and CDR2 (germline): LNHDA, SQIVND (reference sequence). J was trimmed by 6 bases and V by 1 base; bases with no gene match: 9. CDR3 sequence: CASSIGQGVLKPEAFF. For the CDR3, the DNA is TGTGCCAGTAGTATAGGACAGGGGGTTTTAAAACCTGAAGCTTTCTTT.

V and J are TRBV19 and TRBJ1-6; D ambiguous. V was pared by 9 bases and J by 10 bases, with 16 bases between. The CDR3 covers 13 residues. Germline assignment: CDR1 LNHDA and CDR2 SQIVND (reference sequence). CDR3 nucleotide sequence: TGTGCCAGCTCCCTCCCCGCGGGGTCACCCCTCCACTTT. The encoded protein is CASSLPAGSPLHF.

This clone was observed a few times. V usage is TRBV5-1 and J usage is TRBJ2-1, with TRBD2 matching 7 bases. The CDR3 length is 15 residues. Germline assignment: CDR1 SGHRS and CDR2 YFSETQ. The J segment lost 3 bases and the V segment lost 4 bases, leaving 7 bases of the junction unmatched. The CDR3 coding sequence is TGCGCCAGCAGCCTCCCAGCGGGAAACTACAATGAGCAGTTCTTC. As protein: CASSLPAGNYNEQFF.

This clone has more than one count but fewer than ten. The chain recombines TRBV2 with TRBJ1-6; D remains ambiguous. The CDR3 spans 15 residues. Per germline, CDR1 SNHLY and CDR2 FYNNEI. Deletions cut 3 bases from V and 9 bases from J, with 15 bases between. In nucleotides, the CDR3 is TGTGCCAGCAGTGAGTTTGAGGTATTCGGTTCACCCCTCCACTTT. This codes for CASSEFEVFGSPLHF. The full variable domain, rest sourced from reference TRBV2 and TRBJ1-6, is EPEVTQTPSHQVTQMGQEVILRCVPISNHLYFYWYRQILGQKVEFLVSFYNNEISEKSEIFDDQFSVERPDGSNFTLKIRSTKLEDSAMYFCASSEFEVFGSPLHFGNGTRLTVT.

The V and J genes are TRBV5-1 and TRBJ1-1; possible D gene TRBD1, 6 bases. The CDR3 is 12 amino acids. Trimming shortened V by 3 bases and J by 5 bases, and 8 bases separated the two germline ends. Germline V gene data show CDR1 as SGHRS and CDR2 as YFSETQ. The CDR3 loop reads CASSSQGTEAFF. CDR3 bases: TGCGCCAGCAGCTCACAGGGTACTGAAGCTTTCTTT.

The chain combines TRBV7-2 with TRBJ1-3; possibly TRBD1 for D (6 bases). Germline V gene data show CDR1 as SGHTA and CDR2 as FQGNSA. The V end lost 5 bases, the J end lost 0 bases, and 8 bases lay between the germline ends. The CDR3 extends over 14 amino acids. CDR3: CASSQDSSGNTIYF. Written as DNA, the CDR3 is TGTGCCAGCAGCCAGGACAGCTCTGGAAACACCATATATTTT. The variable domain in full, with the rest retrieved from reference TRBV7-2 and TRBJ1-3, is GAGVSQSPSNKVTEKGKDVELRCDPISGHTALYWYRQSLGQGLEFLIYFQGNSAPDKSGLPSDRFSAERTGGSVSTLTIQRTQQEDSAVYLCASSQDSSGNTIYFGEGSWLTVV.

This chain joins TRBV6-1 and TRBJ2-2, with a possible D match to TRBD1 (5 bases). This CDR3 region has 17 residues. With 1 base removed from V and 1 base from J, the gap between germline ends came to 13 bases. The germline gives CDR1 MNHNS, CDR2 SASEGT. The CDR3 nucleotides are TGTGCCAGCAGTGAAGACCGAACAGGCCTGAACACCGGGGAGCTGTTTTTT. Translating it yields CASSEDRTGLNTGELFF.

This clone is a singleton in its sample. The V call is TRBV5-4, the J call TRBJ1-1, with D possibly matching TRBD1 (6 bases). The ends were cut back, 4 bases at V and 2 bases at J, with 9 bases in the middle. Per the germline V gene, CDR1 is SGHNT and CDR2 is YYREEE (reference sequence). The CDR3 runs to 13 residues. The CDR3 region is CASSVDRNTEAFF. As DNA, the CDR3 is TGTGCCAGCAGCGTGGACAGAAACACTGAAGCTTTCTTT. Full variable domain (missing parts from reference TRBV5-4 and TRBJ1-1): ETGVTQSPTHLIKTRGQQVTLRCSSQSGHNTVSWYQQALGQGPQFIFQYYREEENGRGNFPPRFSGLQFPNYSSELNVNALELDDSALYLCASSVDRNTEAFFGQGTRLTVV.

This clone was observed a few times. This chain uses TRBV7-9 with TRBJ1-1; 7 bases agree with TRBD1. Germline trimming cut 3 bases from V and 3 bases from J; bases unmatched to any gene: 1. From germline, CDR1 is SEHNR and CDR2 FQNEAQ (reference sequence). This CDR3 comprises 13 residues. CDR3 bases: TGTGCCAGCAGCTTCGACAGGGACACTGAAGCTTTCTTT. It codes for CASSFDRDTEAFF.

This clone was detected once. CDR3 bases: TGTGCCAGCAGTTACTCAAGCGGGAGCTCCTACAATGAGCAGTTCTTC. Encoded protein: CASSYSSGSSYNEQFF. This chain links TRBV6-2 or TRBV6-3 with TRBJ2-1; TRBD2 aligns across 8 bases. J lost 0 bases, V lost 0 bases, and 1 base had no gene match. There are 16 residues in the CDR3. CDR1 MNHEY and CDR2 SVGEGT come from the germline V gene.

The chain is built from TRBV7-9 and TRBJ1-3; 11 bases fit TRBD1. V trimming: 5 bases; J trimming: 0 bases; junction bases outside the gene matches: 9. Germline V gives CDR1 SEHNR, CDR2 FQNEAQ (reference sequence). This CDR3 spans 18 amino acids. The CDR3: CASSPRTGGPSSGNTIYF. The CDR3 DNA is TGTGCCAGCAGCCCCCGGACAGGGGGCCCCTCCTCTGGAAACACCATATATTTT.

The V gene is TRBV6-5, the J gene TRBJ1-1, with 7 bases matching TRBD1. The length of the CDR3 is 13 residues. CDR1 and CDR2 (germline): MNHEY, SVGAGI. V gave up 7 bases and J gave up 0 bases; unmatched junction bases: 2. The CDR3 spells CASKGQMNTEAFF. The CDR3 nucleotides read TGTGCCAGCAAGGGACAGATGAACACTGAAGCTTTCTTT.

There are a few counts of this clone. V is TRBV6-1 and J is TRBJ1-1; 7 bases fit TRBD1. CDR1 is MNHNS and CDR2 is SASEGT in the germline V gene. V was pared by 0 bases and J by 7 bases, with 5 bases of the junction left unmatched. This CDR3 is 14 amino acids long. The CDR3 region is CASSEARTGLEAFF. The CDR3 DNA sequence: TGTGCCAGCAGTGAAGCGAGGACAGGACTTGAAGCTTTCTTT.

The chain recombines TRBV11-2 with TRBJ1-6, with 10 nucleotides matching TRBD1. Germline V gene sequence: CDR1 SGHAT, CDR2 FQNNGV. The CDR3 is 16 amino acids. V shed 7 bases and J 0 bases; nucleotides not matched to a gene: 3. CDR3 sequence: CASNGQGGSYNSPLHF. The CDR3 nucleotides are TGTGCCAGCAACGGACAGGGGGGCTCCTATAATTCACCCCTCCACTTT.